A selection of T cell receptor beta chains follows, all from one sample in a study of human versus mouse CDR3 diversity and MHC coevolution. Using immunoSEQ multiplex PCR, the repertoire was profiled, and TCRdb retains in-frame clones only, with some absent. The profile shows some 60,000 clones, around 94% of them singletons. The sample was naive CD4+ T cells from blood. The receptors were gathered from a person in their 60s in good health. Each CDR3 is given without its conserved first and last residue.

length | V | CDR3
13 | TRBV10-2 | ASSDMRTGVDEQF
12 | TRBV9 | ASSPRGGDSPLH
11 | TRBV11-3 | ASTLRGGAEAF
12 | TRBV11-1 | ASSLGQVAGELF
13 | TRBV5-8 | ASSLAQGRYNEQF
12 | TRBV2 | ASSLGGDNEKLF
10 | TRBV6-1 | ASSDRDTEAF
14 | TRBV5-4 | ASSLLASGSTDTQY
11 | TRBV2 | ASNPSSYNEQF
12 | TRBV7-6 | ASSLGQGMETQY
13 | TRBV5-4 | ASSRGSQINEKLF
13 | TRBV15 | ATSRTDRVNTEAF
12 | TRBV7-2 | ASSLGARGPEQY
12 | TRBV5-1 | ASSPDSYTGELF
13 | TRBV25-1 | ASSGNRGEFAEAF
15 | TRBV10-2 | ASSDGTSGSRTDTQY
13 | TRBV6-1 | ASSPTLGSSNEQY
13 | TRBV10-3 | AIRGDTSTSYEQY
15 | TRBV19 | ASSARELAGVPNEQF
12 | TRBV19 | ASSMAVPTYEQY
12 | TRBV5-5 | ASSLERAPYEQY
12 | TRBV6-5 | ASREPTGRTEAF
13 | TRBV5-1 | ASSLRLAGSYEQY
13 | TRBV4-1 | ASSRGQGEFHGYT
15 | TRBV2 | ASSVSTGTGGGSPLH
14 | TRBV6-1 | ASSERGRNWGQPQH
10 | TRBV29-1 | SVETESYEQY
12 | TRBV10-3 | AISPGQGPYGYT
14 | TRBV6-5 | ASSYSRLAGVGELF
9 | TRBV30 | AWSGGAEAF
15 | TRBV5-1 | ASSVSAAGGISYEQY
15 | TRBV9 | ASSVASGRTGTGELF
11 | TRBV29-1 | SVGTVGQETQY
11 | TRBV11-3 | ASSLEGVGELF
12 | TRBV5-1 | ASSPGQANQPQH
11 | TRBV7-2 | ASSLGQGNIQY
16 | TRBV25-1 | ASKHGGGLRLNTGELF